The 20 T cell receptor beta chains below come from one sample, sequenced in a study of early T cells in non-severe SARS-CoV-2 infection. TCRdb re-called the 5' RACE reads through MiXCR, storing one row per CDR3 protein. The data show about 90,000 distinct CDR3 sequences, 13% to 15% seen once. The sequencing sample was made of whole blood. The receptors here all came from an adult who was a healthcare worker with PCR-confirmed SARS-CoV-2 infection or an uninfected control (not recorded which).

This clonotype was found many times. The CDR3 nucleotides read TGTGCCAGCAGTTTAGGGGACACTCTTAGCACAGATACGCAGTATTTT. Amino acids: CASSLGDTLSTDTQYF. This chain joins TRBV28 and TRBJ2-3; TRBD1 is a possible D gene (6 bases). The CDR3 consists of 16 residues. The V end lost 2 bases, the J end lost 0 bases, and 12 bases lay between the germline ends. Germline V gives CDR1 MDHEN, CDR2 SYDVKM.

The gene calls are TRBV6-4 and TRBJ2-3; 7 nucleotides match TRBD2. CDR1 is MRHNA, CDR2 SNTAGT, per germline. This CDR3 contains 13 residues. V lost 4 bases and J lost 3; bases outside the gene matches: 1. The CDR3 coding sequence is TGTGCCAGCAGTGTTAGCGGGACAGATACGCAGTATTTT. Translation: CASSVSGTDTQYF.

There are a few counts of this clonotype. This chain joins TRBV3-1 and TRBJ2-1, with 8 bases fitting TRBD1. Germline-derived CDR1 and CDR2 are LGHDT and YNNKEL (reference sequence). J gave up 8 bases and V 0 bases, and 9 bases lay outside the gene matches. The CDR3 consists of 16 residues. CDR3: CASSQDLTGAHYEQFF. Here the CDR3 DNA reads TGTGCCAGCAGCCAAGATCTGACAGGGGCGCACTATGAGCAGTTCTTC.

This clonotype has just a few counts. The CDR3 DNA follows: TGTGCGTCTAAGGATATCACTGAAGCTTTCTTT. Its protein product is CASKDITEAFF. The J gene is TRBJ1-1, the V gene TRBV6-6; D call uncertain. This CDR3 comprises 11 residues. Germline-derived CDR1 and CDR2 are MNHNY and SVGAGI (reference sequence).

V is TRBV12-3 or TRBV12-4 and J is TRBJ2-1, with 7 bases identical to TRBD1. J was trimmed by 3 bases and V by 7 bases; bases with no gene match: 12. CDR3 size: 16 residues. The CDR3 is CASKGALPRNYNEQFF. As DNA, the CDR3 is TGTGCCAGCAAGGGGGCCCTACCGAGAAACTACAATGAGCAGTTCTTC.

The rearrangement links TRBV7-2 to TRBJ2-1, with D perhaps being TRBD1 or TRBD2 (5 bases each). The length of the CDR3 is 12 residues. In germline, CDR1 is SGHTA, CDR2 FQGNSA. Deletions cut 4 bases from V and 10 bases from J, with 11 bases between. CDR3 region: CASSSTWGEQFF. The CDR3 DNA sequence: TGTGCCAGCAGCTCCACCTGGGGGGAGCAGTTCTTC.

The chain joins TRBV13 to TRBJ2-6; 11 bases fit TRBD1. The V gene end was trimmed by 0 bases and the J gene end by 3 bases; junction bases not matched to a gene: 4. Germline V gene sequence: CDR1 PRHDT, CDR2 FYEKMQ (reference sequence). The CDR3 sequence is 18 residues long. The CDR3 coding sequence is TGTGCCAGCAGCTTAGGGAAGGACAGGGGGCTTGGGGCCAACGTCCTGACTTTC. Translating gives CASSLGKDRGLGANVLTF.

The chain recombines TRBV7-9 with TRBJ2-7; 7 nucleotides line up with TRBD1. J lost 3 bases, V lost 5 bases, and 7 bases had no gene match. The CDR3 is 14 residues long. Germline loops: CDR1 SEHNR, CDR2 FQNEAQ (reference sequence). The CDR3 region has the DNA TGTGCCAGCAGCCCCCGGGACAGCTTCTACGAGCAGTACTTC. Translation: CASSPRDSFYEQYF.

J is TRBJ2-7 and V is TRBV20-1; D ambiguous. The CDR3 runs 12 residues. The V and J ends lost 5 bases and 3 bases respectively, with 11 bases between them. Germline V gene lookup returns CDR1 DFQATT and CDR2 SNEGSKA (reference sequence). The CDR3 nucleotides are TGCAGTGCTGGAACTTCCCTCTACGAGCAGTACTTC. It encodes CSAGTSLYEQYF.

The chain joins TRBV12-3 or TRBV12-4 to TRBJ1-5; D is ambiguous. V lost 1 base to trimming and J lost 4 bases, with 11 bases between them. The length of the CDR3 is 15 residues. CDR3 bases: TGTGCCAGCAGTTTAGGTCAGGAGGCAAATCAGCCCCAGCATTTT. This translates into CASSLGQEANQPQHF.

The chain is built from TRBV10-3 and TRBJ2-1; 12 nucleotides line up with TRBD2. Germline V gene lookup returns CDR1 ENHRY and CDR2 SYGVKD. The CDR3 contains 14 residues. V shed 5 bases, J shed 9 bases, and the junction held 5 bases outside the gene matches. The CDR3 bases are TGTGCCATCAGTCAGACTAGCGGGAGTGTTGAGCAGTTCTTC. The encoded protein is CAISQTSGSVEQFF.

This clonotype was recorded at least ten times. V gene TRBV6-2 or TRBV6-3 combines with J gene TRBJ2-7; D is unresolved. Germline loops: CDR1 MNHEY, CDR2 SVGEGT. This CDR3 spans 13 amino acids. Trimming removed 5 bases from V and 6 bases from J, with 14 bases in between. This CDR3 is CASSPHFLAEQYF. The CDR3 DNA follows: TGTGCCAGCAGTCCCCACTTTCTGGCCGAGCAGTACTTC.

This clonotype was detected ten times or more. The chain is built from TRBV12-3 or TRBV12-4 and TRBJ2-3; D is uncertain. The CDR3 is made up of 12 amino acids. V gave up 4 bases and J gave up 1 base, with 3 bases separating them. CDR3 nucleotides: TGTGCCAGCAGTTCCGGCACAGATACGCAGTATTTT. This gives the protein CASSSGTDTQYF.

V gene TRBV20-1 combines with J gene TRBJ2-2; D not certain. V was clipped by 0 bases and J by 1 base, with 15 bases between them. Germline V gene sequence: CDR1 DFQATT, CDR2 SNEGSKA (reference sequence). CDR3 length equals 17 residues. For the CDR3, the DNA is TGCAGTGCTAGAGACCCCCTCTGGGCAGAGAACACCGGGGAGCTGTTTTTT. Translation: CSARDPLWAENTGELFF.

J is TRBJ2-3 and V is TRBV2, with D perhaps TRBD2 (5 bases). The CDR3 covers 16 residues. CDR1 and CDR2 (germline): SNHLY, FYNNEI. The V end was cut by 2 bases, the J end by 4 bases, with 16 bases between. This CDR3 reads CASSENEASPPDTQYF. DNA for the CDR3: TGTGCCAGCAGTGAAAACGAGGCTAGCCCCCCAGATACGCAGTATTTT.

This clonotype has only a few counts. This chain joins TRBV29-1 and TRBJ2-1, with 9 positions matching TRBD2. This CDR3 comprises 16 residues. Germline V lookup: CDR1 SQVTM, CDR2 ANQGSEA. Trimming took 4 bases from V and 0 from J; bases not matched to a gene: 7. Here the CDR3 DNA reads TGCAGCGTTGTAGGACTAGCGTCGAGCTCCTACAATGAGCAGTTCTTC. It translates to CSVVGLASSSYNEQFF.

This clonotype was seen repeatedly, ten times or more. The chain employs TRBV7-9 and TRBJ2-3; the D is unclear. CDR1 and CDR2 from the germline V gene are SEHNR and FQNEAQ (reference sequence). The CDR3 extends over 12 amino acids. Trimming took off 5 bases at V and 6 bases at J, with 9 bases between the two ends. CDR3 in DNA: TGTGCCAGCAGCCCACTCGCGGATACGCAGTATTTT. Its protein product is CASSPLADTQYF. Filled out from reference TRBV7-9 and TRBJ2-3, the complete variable domain reads DTGVSQNPRHKITKRGQNVTFRCDPISEHNRLYWYRQTLGQGPEFLTYFQNEAQLEKSRLLSDRFSAERPKGSFSTLEIQRTEQGDSAMYLCASSPLADTQYFGPGTRLTVL.

Many counts were recorded for this clonotype. The chain uses TRBV5-8 and TRBJ2-3, with 12 nucleotides matching TRBD2. This CDR3 is built from 15 residues. The germline V gene has CDR1 SGHTS and CDR2 YDEGEE. The ends lost 4 bases at V and 3 bases at J; junction bases unmatched: 3. CDR3 DNA sequence: TGTGCCAGCAGCGCAGGACTAGCGGGAACAGATACGCAGTATTTT. Protein product: CASSAGLAGTDTQYF. The full variable domain, its missing parts supplied by reference TRBV5-8 and TRBJ2-3, is EAGVTQSPTHLIKTRGQQATLRCSPISGHTSVYWYQQALGLGLQFLLWYDEGEERNRGNFPPRFSGRQFPNYSSELNVNALELEDSALYLCASSAGLAGTDTQYFGPGTRLTVL.

The V gene is TRBV20-1, the J gene TRBJ2-3, with D tentatively TRBD2 (6 bases). V dropped 6 bases and J dropped 1 base, with 23 bases sitting between them. CDR1 is DFQATT, CDR2 SNEGSKA, per germline (reference sequence). The CDR3 is 17 amino acids. CDR3 nucleotide sequence: TGCAGTGCCAGAAAGGGCTCCACTGGGGGGTGCACAGATACGCAGTATTTT. Translated: CSARKGSTGGCTDTQYF.

The chain carries TRBV11-2 and TRBJ2-7; 8 bases map to TRBD1. The germline CDR1 and CDR2 sequences are SGHAT and FQNNGV. V was clipped by 5 bases and J by 5 bases; unmatched bases: 11. The CDR3 sequence is 15 residues long. CDR3 residues: CASSPTRQGNHEQYF. DNA of the CDR3: TGTGCCAGCAGCCCCACCCGACAGGGGAACCACGAGCAGTACTTC.